These 13 T cell receptor beta chains were sequenced from one sample in a study of molecular identifiers for immune sequencing clone quantification. TCRdb used MiXCR to reprocess the PCR reads, holding one entry per CDR3 protein. The profile shows about 100,000 distinct CDR3 sequences, approximately 40% of them singletons. What was sequenced was naive CD8+ T cells from blood, with Jurkat cell RNA spiked in. Described subset: FACS-sorted CD8+CD4-CCR7+CD45RA+ naive T cells. The receptors come from a human donor in good health. Some libraries in this study had Jurkat cell RNA spiked in.

Ten or more counts support this clonotype. The chain is built from TRBV29-1 and TRBJ2-3, with D perhaps TRBD1 (7 bases). The ends were cut back, 1 base at V and 3 bases at J, with 17 bases in the middle. CDR3 length equals 16 residues. Germline V gene sequence: CDR1 SQVTM, CDR2 ANQGSEA. CDR3 sequence: CSVEVVGGAGTDTQYF. The CDR3, as DNA: TGCAGCGTTGAAGTAGTAGGGGGCGCGGGGACAGATACGCAGTATTTT.

This clonotype has at least ten counts. CDR3 bases: TGCAGCGTTGAAGATCAGGGGTCCGGGGAGCTGTTTTTT. Amino acids: CSVEDQGSGELFF. The chain joins TRBV29-1 to TRBJ2-2; TRBD1 is a possible D gene (6 bases). The V end was cut by 0 bases, the J end by 6 bases, with 8 bases between. Germline CDR1 SQVTM, CDR2 ANQGSEA. CDR3 size: 13 residues.

The V and J genes are TRBV3-1 and TRBJ2-3, with 7 bases fitting TRBD1. The CDR3 is 15 amino acids. Germline values: CDR1 LGHDT, CDR2 YNNKEL (reference sequence). J lost 0 bases, V lost 4 bases, and 4 bases had no gene match. CDR3 loop: CASSPGQASTDTQYF. CDR3 sequence (DNA): TGTGCCAGCAGCCCTGGACAGGCTAGCACAGATACGCAGTATTTT.

Points on this clonotype: This may come from a read error, since a much larger clone is one base off. The CDR3 DNA is TGCGCCAGCCGCCAGAATAGCGGGAGGGCCTACGAGCAGTACTTC. Translation: CASRQNSGRAYEQYF. The chain recombines TRBV4-3 with TRBJ2-7; 11 bases align to TRBD2. From germline, CDR1 is LGHNA and CDR2 YSLEER. The CDR3 has 15 residues.

This clonotype appeared a few times. A much larger clone sits a single nucleotide away, making a read error possible. V and J are TRBV14 and TRBJ1-1; D is uncertain. CDR3 length equals 12 residues. Germline V gene data show CDR1 as SGHDN and CDR2 as FVKESK. Trimming shortened V by 1 base and J by 11 bases, and 11 bases separated the two germline ends. The CDR3 DNA reads TGTGCCAGCAGCCAAGGAGGGCCGGGGGCTTTCTTT. This sequence encodes CASSQGGPGAFF. Full variable domain (remainder filled in from reference TRBV14 and TRBJ1-1): EAGVTQFPSHSVIEKGQTVTLRCDPISGHDNLYWYRRVMGKEIKFLLHFVKESKQDESGMPNNRFLAERTGGTYSTLKVQPAELEDSGVYFCASSQGGPGAFFGQGTRLTVV.

As DNA, the CDR3 is TGTGCCAGCAGCCAACAGGGAAATGAAGCTTTCTTT. Protein: CASSQQGNEAFF. The chain uses TRBV12-3 or TRBV12-4 and TRBJ1-1, with D possibly matching TRBD1 (6 bases). CDR3 length: 12 amino acids. The germline V and J ends were trimmed by 6 bases and 7 bases, with 12 bases remaining between them.

This clonotype was observed many times. The chain carries TRBV6-2 or TRBV6-3 and TRBJ2-3, with TRBD2 as a possible D gene (5 bases). V lost 5 bases to trimming and J lost 5 bases, with 8 bases between them. The V gene's germline CDR1 is MNHEY and CDR2 SVGEGT. The CDR3 consists of 12 residues. The CDR3 DNA is TGTGCCAGCAGTCGCGGAGGAGATACGCAGTATTTT. Amino acids: CASSRGGDTQYF.

Remarks on this clonotype: Germline is not matched at one junction end, which may reflect a read error. V usage is TRBV5-3 and J usage is TRBJ2-7; D is undetermined. The tail of the sequence fits TRBJ2-1 better, so the J call may be wrong. TRBV5-3 is assigned to the ORF class and has an uncertain function. The CDR3 sequence is 14 residues long. The CDR3 region is CASSLGPGTYEQFF. The CDR3 bases are TGTGCCAGCAGCTTGGGCCCAGGTACATACGAGCAGTTCTTC.

This clonotype was recorded at least ten times. CDR3 in DNA: TGTGCCACCGGGCTAGCGGTTGGAGATACGCAGTATTTT. Protein product: CATGLAVGDTQYF. V usage is TRBV11-2 and J usage is TRBJ2-3; 7 bases match TRBD2. V gave up 10 bases and J gave up 5 bases; unmatched junction bases: 9. Germline CDR1 is SGHAT and CDR2 is FQNNGV. This CDR3 is built from 13 residues. Combining the CDR3 with reference TRBV11-2 and TRBJ2-3 gives the whole variable domain EAGVAQSPRYKIIEKRQSVAFWCNPISGHATLYWYQQILGQGPKLLIQFQNNGVVDDSQLPKDRFSAERLKGVDSTLKIQPAKLEDSAVYLCATGLAVGDTQYFGPGTRLTVL.

This clonotype was observed at least ten times. This chain connects TRBV7-9 to TRBJ2-3; D is undetermined. Germline CDR1 is SEHNR and CDR2 is FQNEAQ (reference sequence). The CDR3 loop spans 13 amino acids. Trimming took off 3 bases at V and 0 bases at J, with 4 bases between the two ends. The CDR3 DNA reads TGTGCCAGCAGCTTTCCTAGCACAGATACGCAGTATTTT. Its protein product is CASSFPSTDTQYF.

Worth noting for this clonotype: This may arise from a read error, as a much more abundant clone is one base away. The gene calls are TRBV20-1 and TRBJ2-7, with TRBD2 matching 7 bases. The CDR3 has 12 amino acids. The germline V gene encodes CDR1 DFQATT and CDR2 SNEGSKA (reference sequence). CDR3 residues: CSASQGGSEQSF. CDR3 DNA sequence: TGCAGTGCGTCTCAGGGAGGGTCCGAGCAGTCCTTC.

This clonotype was recorded at least ten times. V usage is TRBV27 and J usage is TRBJ1-1; D possibly corresponds to TRBD1 (5 bases). With 6 bases removed from V and 4 bases from J, the gap between germline ends came to 12 bases. The CDR3 totals 13 residues. Germline V gene data show CDR1 as MNHEY and CDR2 as SMNVEV (reference sequence). The CDR3 nucleotides are TGTGCCAGCAGCATCAGGGTAGGCACTGAAGCTTTCTTT. Translating it yields CASSIRVGTEAFF.

This clonotype has ten or more counts. CDR3 sequence reads: CSANPQGALGTDTQYF. DNA for the CDR3: TGCAGTGCTAACCCTCAGGGAGCCCTTGGCACAGATACGCAGTATTTT. The V gene is TRBV20-1, the J gene TRBJ2-3; D assignment may be TRBD1 or TRBD2 (5 bases each). CDR1 and CDR2 (germline): DFQATT, SNEGSKA (reference sequence). The CDR3 consists of 16 residues. V dropped 4 bases and J dropped 1 base, with 18 bases sitting between them.